This T cell receptor (beta chain) is from a study of blood T cell repertoires in COVID-19. Study in general: The analysed material was cDNA or gDNA that came from T cells, B-cell-depleted T cells, or PBMCs.

In the source study's methods: By means of reference gene primer amplification, nucleated cell counts were estimated. Data came from immunoSEQ multiplex PCR; TCRdb stores just in-frame clones and leaves some out. Clone size and V and J calls were adopted from that table, with D and trimming inferred from the DNA. This sample has some 74,000 clones, with more than 70% found just once. Germline CDR1 LGHDT, CDR2 YNNKEL (reference sequence). V lost 6 bases, J lost 5 bases, and 17 bases stayed unmatched. CDR3 length: 17 amino acids. The chain employs TRBV3-1 (or the pseudogene TRBV3-2) and TRBJ2-5; 8 bases align to TRBD2. The source of this sequence is a man between 65 and 85 years old with active or convalescent COVID-19. The sample comprised peripheral blood. CDR3 coding DNA: TGTGCCAGCAGTCTGCCTGCCCACGGGGGGGCATCGGAGACCCAGTACTTC. It is translated as CASSLPAHGGASETQYF.